This TCR beta chain was recorded in a study of type 1 and type 2 diabetes patients. For the study at large: The cohort mixed type 1 diabetes, type 2 diabetes and nondiabetic donors. Magnetic bead positive selection isolated CD4+ or CD8+ T cells from PBMCs. Across the study, approximately 19 million paired-end reads were produced. General observations from the study: Type 1 diabetes repertoires were significantly less diverse than type 2 diabetes ones.

Worth noting for this clonotype: No antigen is known for it.

The PCR template was genomic DNA. Multiplex PCR with 30 forward and 13 reverse primers amplified the TCR beta CDR3. TCRdb fed the multiplex PCR reads into MiXCR, producing one record per CDR3 protein. The table lists about 270,000 distinct CDR3 sequences, around 50% of them singletons. V was shortened by 4 bases and J by 2 bases, with 11 bases between the two germline ends. This CDR3 comprises 13 residues. Germline CDR1 SQVTM, CDR2 ANQGSEA. This TCR was recovered from a man between 18 and 35 years old with type 2 diabetes. The sequenced sample was peripheral blood mononuclear cells (PBMCs). The chain employs TRBV29-1 and TRBJ1-2; D uncertain. The chain's CDR3 is CSVGSGENYGYTF. The CDR3, as DNA: TGCAGCGTTGGAAGCGGGGAGAACTATGGCTACACCTTC.